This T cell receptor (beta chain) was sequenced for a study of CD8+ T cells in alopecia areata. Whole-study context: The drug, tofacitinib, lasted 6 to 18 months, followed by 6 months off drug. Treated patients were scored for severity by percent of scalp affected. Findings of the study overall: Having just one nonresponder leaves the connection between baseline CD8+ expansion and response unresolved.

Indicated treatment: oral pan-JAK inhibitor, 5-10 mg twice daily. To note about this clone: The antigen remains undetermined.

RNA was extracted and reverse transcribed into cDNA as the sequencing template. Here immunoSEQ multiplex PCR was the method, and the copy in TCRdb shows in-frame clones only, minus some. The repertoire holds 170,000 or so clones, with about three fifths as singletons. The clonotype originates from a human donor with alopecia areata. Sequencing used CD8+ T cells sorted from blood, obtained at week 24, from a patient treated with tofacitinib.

The CDR3 loop reads CAWSPSNTEAFF. In DNA form, the CDR3 reads TGTGCCTGGAGTCCGTCAAACACTGAAGCTTTCTTT. V gene TRBV30 combines with J gene TRBJ1-1, with D hard to call. Germline V gene lookup returns CDR1 GTSNPN and CDR2 SVGIG (reference sequence). V lost 2 bases, J lost 2 bases, and 6 bases lay in between. The CDR3 extends over 12 amino acids.